This T cell receptor (beta chain) was observed in a study of blood T cell repertoires in COVID-19. Sequencing was performed with immunoSEQ multiplex PCR; in TCRdb, only in-frame clones are kept and a portion is missing. The profile shows roughly 230,000 clones, 83% of them singletons. The CDR3 totals 13 residues. Germline trimming cut 7 bases from V and 4 bases from J; bases unmatched to any gene: 5. Per germline, CDR1 SGHDN and CDR2 FVKESK. The chain joins TRBV14 to TRBJ1-2; 8 positions agree with TRBD1. The sample consisted of peripheral blood. The source of this sequence is a woman aged 50 to 60 with acute or convalescent COVID-19. The CDR3 DNA reads as TGTGCCAGCACCGCACAGGGGGGCTATGGCTACACCTTC. Protein: CASTAQGGYGYTF.